The sequence of this T cell receptor (beta chain) was determined in a study of shared clonotypes between healthy human individuals. Study-level findings and limits: Some clonotypes were shared by all four sorted-subset donors, while others were not shared. The non-shared ones had lower generation probabilities than the shared ones. Donor clonotype sharing was expected to depend on sequencing depth. In a few donors, around 5.5% of naive CD4 clonotypes appeared in common.

Germline V gene data show CDR1 as MDHEN and CDR2 as SYDVKM. The CDR3 is 14 residues long. Trimming pared 5 bases from V and 7 bases from J, leaving 17 bases between. About this clone: Its antigen is unknown.

It was about 180 ng DNA, around 32,000 T cell genomes, that sorted-subset replicate PCRs used. TCRdb's copy holds only in-frame clones and misses some; the assay was immunoSEQ multiplex PCR. Among over a million clones listed, around three quarters were seen once. This chain connects TRBV28 to TRBJ1-2; no clear D. The sequenced sample was memory CD4+ T cells from PBMCs. Indicated subset: CD45RA-negative fraction. The receptor's source is a young man in good health. Some clones in this sample may be carry-over from other donors' samples. For the CDR3, the DNA is TGTGCCAGCAGTCAAGCCTCGCGGGAGCGTGGCTACACCTTC. It translates to CASSQASRERGYTF.